This T cell receptor beta chain was captured in a study of blood T cell repertoires in COVID-19 (TCRdb year 2020). As for the study more broadly: The collaborator samples originated in the United States, Italy and Spain and spanned the acute and convalescent phases of COVID-19. Subjects who had been exposed to COVID-19, were actively infected with it, or had recovered from it provided the deeply sampled blood TCRbeta repertoires that made up the dataset. Nearly every sample came with metadata listing a de-identified subject ID, COVID-19 status, age in years and sex. The prospective study material was composed of cDNA or gDNA derived from T cells, B-cell-depleted T cells, or PBMCs. Where HLA class I and class II types were available, the types were taken from metadata supplied by the sample provider, not from assay-based typing. Samples were obtained from the ongoing ImmuneRACE study (first 160 participants) and from over 1,000 subjects provided by 6 global collaborators. The repertoires were made available in a free public database intended to serve as a resource for research on the immune response to SARS-CoV-2.

CDR1 and CDR2 (SGHVS, FQNEAQ) derive from the germline V gene. Including cysteine and phenylalanine, the CDR3 has 18 amino acids. CDR3 DNA only is kept here, 54 bases in frame from base 1. V is reduced by 0 bases and J by 5 bases, leaving a spacing of 20 bases between them. The study at large found these results: The amount of clinical and demographic metadata varied by source and participant and was provided uncurated.

Whole blood was collected in K2EDTA tubes by collaborating institutions according to the institutions' own protocols. For TCRbeta analysis, collaborator samples were shipped as frozen whole blood, as isolated PBMCs, or as DNA extracted from either sample type. The immunoSEQ Assay, a bias-controlled multiplex PCR, was used to amplify TCRbeta CDR3 regions from genomic DNA. As for the original processing: The number of nucleated cells in each sample was estimated from the amplification of reference gene primers within the assay. Sequence reads were collapsed and filtered to measure the absolute abundance of every unique TCRbeta CDR3 rearrangement. Productive Simpson clonality was computed per sample as the square root of Simpson's diversity index over productive rearrangements. TCRdb stores this immuneACCESS table with in-frame sequences only. Part of the clones is absent; in the studies checked, under half of the shortfall reflects unresolved V genes, and no reason is known for the rest. That table is the source of V, J and clone size, and D and trimming were worked out from the DNA. The sample profile shows more than 90,000 clones; about 76% of them were found once. The ten largest clones add up to around 10% of the sample.

This clone was recorded only once. Its antigen is still unknown. Base qualities are missing; no much larger clone stands one base away. The source material was peripheral blood. The chain is assembled from TRBV7-8 and TRBJ1-3; the D gene cannot be named for sure. The clonotype comes from a woman of 80 years or more with acute or convalescent COVID-19. This receptor carries the CDR3 CASSLASLRSSRRNTIYF. The sequenced DNA is TGTGCCAGCAGCTTAGCCTCCCTTCGGTCTTCTAGGAGAAACACCATATATTTT.